This TCR beta chain was recovered during a study of blood T cell repertoires in COVID-19. Study-wide background: Acute and convalescent COVID-19 specimens originated in the United States, Italy and Spain.

Here immunoSEQ multiplex PCR was the method, and the copy in TCRdb shows in-frame clones only, minus some. The data show roughly 80,000 clones, around 83% seen once. Sequenced material: peripheral blood. The TCR comes from a human donor in a cohort sampled during active COVID-19.

Here the CDR3 reads CASSLGRTGNGNTIYF. The CDR3 nucleotides are TGTGCCAGCAGCTTAGGGAGGACAGGGAATGGAAACACCATATATTTT. This sequence joins TRBV7-9 and TRBJ1-3; 8 nucleotides line up with TRBD1. The CDR3 length is 16 residues. J was trimmed by 3 bases and V by 1 base; bases with no gene match: 5. Germline V lookup: CDR1 SEHNR, CDR2 FQNEAQ (reference sequence).